This T cell receptor (beta chain) was profiled in a study of CD8 T cells in Susac syndrome. The study sequenced TCR beta in blood CD8+ and CD4+ T cells. Relapsing-remitting disease, either stable or active, was present in the multiple sclerosis controls, who were treatment-naive patients. TEMRA cells were FACS-enriched, while CD8+ and CD4+ T cells were negatively isolated. Random hexamers were used to reverse transcribe an amount of roughly 0.45 to 1 ug RNA. An immunoSEQ multiplex PCR generated amplified TCR beta CDR3 products spanning 54 Vbeta and 13 Jbeta. TCRdb recomputed calls from the immunoSEQ multiplex PCR reads with MiXCR, one row per CDR3 protein. This table has about 300,000 distinct CDR3 sequences, under 95% appearing once. This TCR came from a human donor with multiple sclerosis. The sequencing input was CD4+ T cells from PBMCs.

CDR3 region: CASSYIETQYF. In nucleotides, the CDR3 is TGTGCCAGCAGTTATATAGAGACCCAGTACTTC. The rearrangement links TRBV6-2 or TRBV6-3 to TRBJ2-5, with D uncertain. The V end lost 3 bases, the J end lost 4 bases, and 3 bases lay between the germline ends. Germline assignment: CDR1 MNHEY and CDR2 SVGEGT. CDR3 length equals 11 residues.